This note documents a single TCR beta chain sequence. This specimen belongs to a study of blood T cell repertoires in COVID-19. Losses at the gene ends were 5 bases for V and 4 bases for J; bases not matched to a gene: 7. Germline CDR1 is SGHAT and CDR2 is FQNNGV. This CDR3 contains 14 residues. Participants, roughly 18 to 90 years old, spanned under 25 US areas. Participants' reported clinical history set cohort assignment. Original processing methods: Estimation of nucleated cell counts was performed using reference gene primer amplification. Profiling relied on immunoSEQ multiplex PCR, and the TCRdb table lists in-frame clones only, not all of them. V and J calls and clone size are those listed in that table; D and trimming were worked out from the DNA. The sample contains around 250,000 clones, about 91% of which appear only once.

The clonotype comes from a human donor in a cohort exposed to, infected with or recovered from COVID-19 (not recorded which). The donor label of this sample is uncertain. Sequencing used PBMCs or T cells enriched from blood (not recorded which). The chain combines TRBV11-2 with TRBJ2-7, with 8 bases matching TRBD1. The DNA of the CDR3 is TGTGCCAGCAGCCCTCCGGGACAGGCGTACGAGCAGTACTTC. Protein sequence: CASSPPGQAYEQYF.